This TCR beta chain appears in the sequencing data of a study of T cell changes during pregnancy in multiple sclerosis. Some clones are missing from TCRdb's copy, which holds only in-frame ones; the method was immunoSEQ multiplex PCR. The table records roughly 75,000 clones, almost 95% of them present only once. The receptor was derived from a female donor in good health, enrolled as a control in a pregnancy study. The source material was peripheral blood, sampled in the third trimester of pregnancy.

The CDR3 loop reads CASSPFLASLANEQFF. The CDR3 coding sequence is TGCGCCAGCAGCCCCTTCCTAGCGAGTTTAGCGAATGAGCAGTTCTTC. The V gene is TRBV4-1, the J gene TRBJ2-1, with D possibly TRBD2 on 6 matching bases. The CDR3 loop spans 16 amino acids. Germline CDR1 MGHRA, CDR2 YSYEKL. V was pared by 4 bases and J by 7 bases, with 20 bases between.